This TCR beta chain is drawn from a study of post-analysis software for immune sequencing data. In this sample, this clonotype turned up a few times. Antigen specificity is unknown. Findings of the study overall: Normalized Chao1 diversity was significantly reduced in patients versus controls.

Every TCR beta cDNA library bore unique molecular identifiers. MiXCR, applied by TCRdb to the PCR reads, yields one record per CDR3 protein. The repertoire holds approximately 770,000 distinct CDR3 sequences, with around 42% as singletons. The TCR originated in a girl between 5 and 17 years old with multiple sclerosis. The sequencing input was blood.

The CDR3 region is CASSLDRGDEQFF. CDR3 bases: TGTGCCAGCAGTTTAGACCGGGGGGATGAGCAGTTCTTC. This chain links TRBV27 with TRBJ2-1, with 7 bases that match TRBD2. The junction had 3 bases not matched to a gene; V was cut back by 2 bases and J by 8 bases. Germline V gene sequence: CDR1 MNHEY, CDR2 SMNVEV (reference sequence). This CDR3 comprises 13 residues.